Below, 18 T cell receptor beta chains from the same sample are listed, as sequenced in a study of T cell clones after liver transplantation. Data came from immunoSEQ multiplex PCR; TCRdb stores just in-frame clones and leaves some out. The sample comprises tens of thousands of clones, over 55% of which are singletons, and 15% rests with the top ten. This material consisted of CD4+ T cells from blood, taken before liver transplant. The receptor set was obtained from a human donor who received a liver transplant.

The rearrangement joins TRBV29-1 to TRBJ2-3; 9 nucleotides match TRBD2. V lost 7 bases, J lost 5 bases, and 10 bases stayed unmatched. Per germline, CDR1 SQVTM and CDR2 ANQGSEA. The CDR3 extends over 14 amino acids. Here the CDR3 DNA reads TGCAGCGGAGGAACCGGGACTAGCCGAGATACGCAGTATTTT. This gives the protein CSGGTGTSRDTQYF.

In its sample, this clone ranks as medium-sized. The CDR3 coding sequence is TGTGCCAGCAGCCTCGGGGGGGCCACAGATACGCAGTATTTT. Translating gives CASSLGGATDTQYF. The chain joins TRBV5-4 to TRBJ2-3; 8 nucleotides line up with TRBD2. Germline CDR1 and CDR2: SGHNT and YYREEE (reference sequence). The V segment lost 4 bases and the J segment 2 bases; nucleotides outside the gene matches: 3. The CDR3 loop spans 14 amino acids. Looking up the rest from reference TRBV5-4 and TRBJ2-3 gives the full variable domain: ETGVTQSPTHLIKTRGQQVTLRCSSQSGHNTVSWYQQALGQGPQFIFQYYREEENGRGNFPPRFSGLQFPNYSSELNVNALELDDSALYLCASSLGGATDTQYFGPGTRLTVL.

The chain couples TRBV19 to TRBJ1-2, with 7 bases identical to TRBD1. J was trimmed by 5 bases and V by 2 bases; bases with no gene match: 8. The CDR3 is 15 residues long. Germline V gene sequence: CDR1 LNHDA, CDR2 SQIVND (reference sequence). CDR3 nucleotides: TGTGCCAGTAGTATAAGGGACAGTGGGATTTATGGCTACACCTTC. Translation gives CASSIRDSGIYGYTF.

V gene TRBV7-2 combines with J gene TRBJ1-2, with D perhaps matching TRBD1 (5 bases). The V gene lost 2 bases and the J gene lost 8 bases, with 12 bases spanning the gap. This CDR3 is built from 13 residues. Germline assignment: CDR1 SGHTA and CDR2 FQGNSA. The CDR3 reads CASSLIGGGGYTF. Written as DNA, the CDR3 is TGTGCCAGCAGCTTAATCGGGGGTGGCGGCTACACCTTC.

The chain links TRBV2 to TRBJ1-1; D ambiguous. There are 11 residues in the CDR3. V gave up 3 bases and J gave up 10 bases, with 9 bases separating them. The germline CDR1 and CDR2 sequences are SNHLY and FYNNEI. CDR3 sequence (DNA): TGTGCCAGCAGTGATGGAGGCCCAGCTTTCTTT. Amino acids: CASSDGGPAFF.

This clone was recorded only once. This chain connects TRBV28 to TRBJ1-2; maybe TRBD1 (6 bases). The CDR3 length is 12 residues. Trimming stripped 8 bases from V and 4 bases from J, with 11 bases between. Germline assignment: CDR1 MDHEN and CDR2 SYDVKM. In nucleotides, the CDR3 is TGTGCCAGCGGGGACACCCGCTATGGCTACACCTTC. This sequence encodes CASGDTRYGYTF.

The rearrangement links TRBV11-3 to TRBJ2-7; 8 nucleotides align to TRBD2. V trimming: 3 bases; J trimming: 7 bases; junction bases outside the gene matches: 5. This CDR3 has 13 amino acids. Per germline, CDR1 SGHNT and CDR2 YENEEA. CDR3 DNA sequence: TGTGCCAGCAGCTTTTCCGGGACTAGAGAGCAGTACTTC. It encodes CASSFSGTREQYF.

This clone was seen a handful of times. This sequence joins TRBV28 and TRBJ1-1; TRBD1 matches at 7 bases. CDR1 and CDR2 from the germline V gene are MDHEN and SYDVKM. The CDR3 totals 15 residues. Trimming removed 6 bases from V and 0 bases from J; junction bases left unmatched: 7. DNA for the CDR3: TGTGCCAGCAGGGGACAGAGTCTCATGAACACTGAAGCTTTCTTT. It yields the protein CASRGQSLMNTEAFF.

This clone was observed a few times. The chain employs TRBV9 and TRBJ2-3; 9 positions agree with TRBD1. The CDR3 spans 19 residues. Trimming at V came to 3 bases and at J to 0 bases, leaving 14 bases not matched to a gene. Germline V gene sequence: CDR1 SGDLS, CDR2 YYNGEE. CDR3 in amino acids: CASSDGGMTGGPSTDTQYF. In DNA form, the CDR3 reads TGTGCCAGCAGCGACGGGGGGATGACAGGGGGACCTAGCACAGATACGCAGTATTTT. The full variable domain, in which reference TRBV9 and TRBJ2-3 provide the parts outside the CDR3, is DSGVTQTPKHLITATGQRVTLRCSPRSGDLSVYWYQQSLDQGLQFLIQYYNGEERAKGNILERFSAQQFPDLHSELNLSSLELGDSALYFCASSDGGMTGGPSTDTQYFGPGTRLTVL.

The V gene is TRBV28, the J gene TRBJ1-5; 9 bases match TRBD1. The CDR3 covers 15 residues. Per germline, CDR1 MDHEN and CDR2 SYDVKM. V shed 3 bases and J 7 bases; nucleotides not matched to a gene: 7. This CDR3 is CASSFPPGQGQPQHF. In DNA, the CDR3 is TGTGCCAGCAGTTTCCCTCCGGGACAGGGACAGCCCCAGCATTTT.

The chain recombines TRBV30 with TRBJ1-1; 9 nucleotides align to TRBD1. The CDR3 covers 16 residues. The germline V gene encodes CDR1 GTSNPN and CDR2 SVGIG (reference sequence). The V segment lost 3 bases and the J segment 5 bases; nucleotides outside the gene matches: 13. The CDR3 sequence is CAWSPLPTGGRTEAFF. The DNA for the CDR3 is TGTGCCTGGAGCCCCCTTCCGACAGGGGGAAGGACTGAAGCTTTCTTT.

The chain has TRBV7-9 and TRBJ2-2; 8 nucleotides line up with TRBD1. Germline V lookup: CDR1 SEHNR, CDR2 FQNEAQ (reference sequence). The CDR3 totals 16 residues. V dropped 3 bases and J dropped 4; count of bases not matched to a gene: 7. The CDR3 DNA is TGTGCCAGCAGCTTGCACAGGGGGGTTTCCACCGGGGAGCTGTTTTTT. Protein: CASSLHRGVSTGELFF.

As DNA, the CDR3 is TGTGCCAGCATACCCGGACAGGCCTCTGGAAACACCATATATTTT. This gives the protein CASIPGQASGNTIYF. This chain joins TRBV7-9 and TRBJ1-3, with 7 bases that match TRBD1. The CDR3 spans 15 residues. Per the germline V gene, CDR1 is SEHNR and CDR2 is FQNEAQ (reference sequence). J was trimmed by 0 bases and V by 7 bases; bases with no gene match: 6.

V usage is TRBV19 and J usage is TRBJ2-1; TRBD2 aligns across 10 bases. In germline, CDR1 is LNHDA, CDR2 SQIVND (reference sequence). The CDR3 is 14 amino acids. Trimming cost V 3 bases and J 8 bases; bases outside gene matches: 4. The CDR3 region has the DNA TGTGCCAGTAGTATCCTACTAGCGGGGTATGAGCAGTTCTTC. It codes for CASSILLAGYEQFF.

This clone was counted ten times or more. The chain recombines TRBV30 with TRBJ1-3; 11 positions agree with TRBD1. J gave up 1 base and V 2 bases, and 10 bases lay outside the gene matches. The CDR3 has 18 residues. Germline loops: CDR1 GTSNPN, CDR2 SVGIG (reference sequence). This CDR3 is CAWSRFRGTGGSGNTIYF. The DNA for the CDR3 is TGTGCCTGGAGTCGCTTCCGGGGGACAGGGGGTTCTGGAAACACCATATATTTT.

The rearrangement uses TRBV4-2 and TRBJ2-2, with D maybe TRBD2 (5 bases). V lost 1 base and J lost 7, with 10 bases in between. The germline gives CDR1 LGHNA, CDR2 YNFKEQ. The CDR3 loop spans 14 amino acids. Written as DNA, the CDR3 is TGTGCCAGCAGCCAAGGGAGGAGCCGCGGGGAGCTGTTTTTT. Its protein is CASSQGRSRGELFF.

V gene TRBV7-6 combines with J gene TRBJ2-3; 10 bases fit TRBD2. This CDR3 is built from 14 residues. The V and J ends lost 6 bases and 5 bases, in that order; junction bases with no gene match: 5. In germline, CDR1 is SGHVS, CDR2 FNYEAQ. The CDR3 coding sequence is TGTGCCAGCAGTTTCCGGACTAGCGGAGATACGCAGTATTTT. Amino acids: CASSFRTSGDTQYF.

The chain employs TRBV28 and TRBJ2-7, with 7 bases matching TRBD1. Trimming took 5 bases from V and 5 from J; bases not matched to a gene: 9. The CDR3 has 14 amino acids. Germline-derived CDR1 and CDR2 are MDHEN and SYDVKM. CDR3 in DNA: TGTGCCAGCAGTCCGGCGTTCACAGGGGACGAGCAGTACTTC. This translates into CASSPAFTGDEQYF.